The rows below give T cell receptor beta chains drawn from one sample of a study of T cell responses to AZD1222 COVID-19 vaccine. Here immunoSEQ multiplex PCR was the method, and the copy in TCRdb shows in-frame clones only, minus some. The sample carries some 99,000 clones, about 89% recorded once. Here the sequenced sample was peripheral blood, taken on day 0 of AZD1222 vaccination. The source of these receptors is an adult in good health. Each CDR3 is given with its conserved first and last residue. Each record gives: D gene, J gene, V gene, CDR3 length, clone size, CDR3 protein, CDR3 DNA. The D gene is left open where the match is weak. Clone size is not always given. Where it is, it says once, few, many or a class for expanded clones.

>-|TRBJ1-1|TRBV11-1|14|once
CASSTLVGNTEAFF
TGTGCCAGCAGTACCCTCGTCGGGAACACTGAAGCTTTCTTT
>-|TRBJ1-2|TRBV2|13|-
CASRPDSRYGYTF
TGTGCCAGCAGACCCGACAGCCGCTATGGCTACACCTTC
>TRBD1|TRBJ1-1|TRBV4-3|15|once
CASSQDRDRGRVAFF
TGCGCCAGCAGCCAAGATAGGGACAGGGGGCGAGTAGCTTTCTTT
>-|TRBJ1-2|TRBV15|15|-
CATSRDKGLNYGYTF
TGTGCCACCAGCAGAGATAAGGGACTAAACTATGGCTACACCTTC
>-|TRBJ1-2|TRBV2|13|-
CASSEAQNYGYTF
TGTGCCAGCAGTGAAGCCCAGAACTATGGCTACACCTTC
>TRBD2|TRBJ2-1|TRBV5-1|14|-
CASSLAGGPGEQFF
TGCGCCAGCAGCTTAGCGGGGGGGCCGGGTGAGCAGTTCTTC
>TRBD1|TRBJ1-6|TRBV4-3|15|-
CASNLGTGGSSPLHF
TGCGCCAGCAACCTCGGGACAGGGGGGAGTTCACCCCTCCACTTT
>TRBD2|TRBJ2-1|TRBV6-4|15|-
CASSDRTSGNNEQFF
TGTGCCAGCAGTGATCGTACTAGCGGCAACAATGAGCAGTTCTTC
>TRBD1|TRBJ1-6|TRBV7-2|14|-
CASSVRGADSPLHF
TGTGCCAGCAGCGTCAGGGGGGCGGATTCACCCCTCCACTTT
>-|TRBJ1-6|TRBV9|15|-
CASSVAFPGQSPLHF
TGTGCCAGCAGCGTAGCTTTCCCAGGGCAGTCACCCCTCCACTTT
>-|TRBJ1-1|TRBV10-1|14|-
CASSEPGRDTEAFF
TGCGCCAGCAGTGAGCCAGGCCGGGACACTGAAGCTTTCTTT
>-|TRBJ1-6|TRBV2|13|few
CASSSGSRMPLHF
TGTGCCAGCAGTTCAGGGTCCCGGATGCCCCTCCACTTT
>TRBD1|TRBJ1-3|TRBV18|17|-
CASSPTFGTDSGNTIYF
TGTGCCAGCTCACCCACCTTCGGGACAGATTCTGGAAACACCATATATTTT
>-|TRBJ2-3|TRBV6-5|14|-
CASSYAGPTDTQYF
TGTGCCAGCAGTTACGCAGGCCCGACAGATACGCAGTATTTT
>-|TRBJ1-1|TRBV29-1|11|-
CSVVVRTEAFF
TGCAGCGTTGTAGTCCGCACTGAAGCTTTCTTT
>-|TRBJ2-7|TRBV12-3/TRBV12-4|11|-
CASSPRYKQYF
TGTGCCAGCAGCCCTAGGTATAAGCAGTACTTC
>-|TRBJ1-2|TRBV11-2|13|-
CASSLDRRAGYTF
TGTGCCAGCAGCTTAGACAGGAGGGCTGGCTACACCTTC
>-|TRBJ1-4|TRBV29-1|12|-
CSVGGAGEKLFF
TGCAGCGTTGGAGGAGCGGGTGAAAAACTGTTTTTT
>TRBD2|TRBJ2-7|TRBV7-6|15|few
CASSLVATSGGEQYF
TGTGCCAGCAGCTTAGTGGCGACTAGCGGGGGAGAGCAGTACTTC
>-|TRBJ1-2|TRBV3-1/TRBV3-2|17|-
CASSQDSMRGIGRGYTF
TGTGCCAGCAGCCAAGATTCGATGCGGGGTATAGGTCGTGGCTACACCTTC
>-|TRBJ2-2|TRBV27|17|-
CASSFSPTSGLTGELFF
TGTGCCAGCAGTTTCTCCCCGACTAGTGGCCTAACCGGGGAGCTGTTTTTT
>-|TRBJ2-1|TRBV4-1|13|-
CATKGRPRDEQFF
TGCGCCACAAAGGGGCGGCCTCGGGATGAGCAGTTCTTC
>TRBD1|TRBJ1-5|TRBV29-1|13|-
CSVTGERGEPQHF
TGCAGCGTGACAGGGGAAAGGGGGGAGCCCCAGCATTTT
>TRBD1|TRBJ2-2|TRBV7-2|16|-
CATQSPGTGSTGELFF
TGTGCCACCCAATCCCCCGGGACAGGGTCCACCGGGGAGCTGTTTTTT
>-|TRBJ1-1|TRBV9|14|-
CASSGSTGNTEAFF
TGTGCCAGCAGCGGATCGACAGGGAACACTGAAGCTTTCTTT
>TRBD2|TRBJ2-3|TRBV10-3|16|-
CAISGRGTSGTDTQYF
TGTGCCATCAGCGGGAGGGGGACTAGCGGCACAGATACGCAGTATTTT
>-|TRBJ1-1|TRBV11-1|14|-
CASTSWTDYTEAFF
TGTGCCAGCACCTCCTGGACAGACTACACTGAAGCTTTCTTT
>-|TRBJ1-1|TRBV29-1|13|-
CSVLQGVNTEAFF
TGCAGCGTTTTGCAGGGTGTGAACACTGAAGCTTTCTTT
>-|TRBJ2-5|TRBV4-1|13|-
CASSWAAQETQYF
TGCGCCAGCAGCTGGGCAGCCCAAGAGACCCAGTACTTC
>-|TRBJ1-6|TRBV7-9|13|-
CASSPPTNSPLHF
TGTGCCAGCAGCCCCCCGACCAATTCACCCCTCCACTTT
>-|TRBJ1-5|TRBV11-2|13|-
CASSLEGDQPQHF
TGTGCCAGCAGCTTAGAGGGGGATCAGCCCCAGCATTTT
>TRBD2|TRBJ2-1|TRBV9|15|once
CASSVRTSGGGEQFF
TGTGCCAGCAGCGTGAGGACTAGCGGGGGAGGTGAGCAGTTCTTC
>-|TRBJ1-4|TRBV4-3|15|-
CASSQDWTTNEKLFF
TGCGCCAGCAGCCAAGATTGGACGACTAATGAAAAACTGTTTTTT
>-|TRBJ2-2|TRBV3-1/TRBV3-2|16|-
CASSQSQGRGTGELFF
TGTGCCAGCAGCCAAAGTCAGGGTCGGGGCACCGGGGAGCTGTTTTTT
>-|TRBJ1-4|TRBV5-1|13|-
CASRGMPNEKLFF
TGCGCCAGCAGGGGGATGCCGAATGAAAAACTGTTTTTT
>-|TRBJ1-1|TRBV7-9|14|-
CASSLAMGATEAFF
TGTGCCAGCAGCTTAGCCATGGGAGCCACTGAAGCTTTCTTT
>-|TRBJ1-4|TRBV5-1|15|-
CASSPGGTGNEKLFF
TGCGCCAGCAGCCCGGGGGGGACGGGGAATGAAAAACTGTTTTTT
>-|TRBJ1-5|TRBV6-2/TRBV6-3|15|-
CASSYQTAHNQPQHF
TGTGCCAGCAGTTACCAGACGGCTCACAATCAGCCCCAGCATTTT
>-|TRBJ1-1|TRBV19|14|-
CASSIGGGGPEAFF
TGTGCCAGTAGTATAGGGGGAGGGGGTCCTGAAGCTTTCTTT
>TRBD1|TRBJ1-1|TRBV6-5|16|-
CASSYTLDRGRGEAFF
TGTGCCAGCAGTTACACACTAGACAGGGGGCGGGGTGAAGCTTTCTTT
>TRBD1|TRBJ1-2|TRBV18|13|-
CASSSTGDYGYTF
TGTGCCAGCTCATCCACAGGGGACTATGGCTACACCTTC
>TRBD2|TRBJ2-1|TRBV5-1|19|-
CASSAARTSGRSSYNEQFF
TGCGCCAGCAGCGCTGCCCGGACTAGCGGGAGGAGCTCCTACAATGAGCAGTTCTTC
>-|TRBJ1-4|TRBV4-3|15|-
CASSQDREGNEKLFF
TGCGCCAGCAGCCAAGATAGGGAAGGAAATGAAAAACTGTTTTTT
>TRBD1|TRBJ1-5|TRBV12-3/TRBV12-4|13|-
CASRPRGDQPQHF
TGTGCCAGCAGACCCAGGGGGGACCAGCCCCAGCATTTT
>-|TRBJ2-7|TRBV2|12|-
CASSGTIYEQYF
TGTGCCAGTAGCGGAACTATCTACGAGCAGTACTTC
>-|TRBJ1-2|TRBV12-3/TRBV12-4|12|-
CASSLSGNGYTF
TGTGCCAGCAGTTTATCGGGGAATGGCTACACCTTC
>-|TRBJ1-1|TRBV3-1/TRBV3-2|13|-
CASSSRGDTEAFF
TGTGCCAGCAGCTCCCGGGGGGACACTGAAGCTTTCTTT
>-|TRBJ2-3|TRBV7-2|13|-
CASSLAQADTQYF
TGTGCCAGCAGCTTAGCCCAAGCAGATACGCAGTATTTT
>-|TRBJ1-5|TRBV28|14|-
CASSRGDLYQPQHF
TGTGCCAGCAGCCGAGGGGACCTCTATCAGCCCCAGCATTTT
>TRBD1|TRBJ1-1|TRBV2|13|-
CASSLTGGTEAFF
TGTGCCAGCAGCCTGACAGGGGGCACTGAAGCTTTCTTT
>-|TRBJ1-2|TRBV7-3|15|-
CASSLKPGTDYGYTF
TGTGCCAGCAGCTTAAAGCCAGGGACGGACTATGGCTACACCTTC
>TRBD1|TRBJ1-1|TRBV19|15|-
CASTFQTGANTEAFF
TGTGCCAGTACCTTTCAGACAGGGGCGAACACTGAAGCTTTCTTT